The 29 T cell receptor beta chains presented below share a single source sample, sequenced in a study of blood T cell repertoires in COVID-19. Libraries were prepared by immunoSEQ multiplex PCR; TCRdb keeps only in-frame clonotypes and omits some of them. In the table there are around 280,000 clones, around 90% of which are singletons. Sequencing was performed on PBMCs or T cells enriched from blood (not recorded which). The receptors here all came from a young woman with acute COVID-19.

The genes are TRBV5-5 and TRBJ1-5, with a tentative D call TRBD1 (6 bases). Germline V lookup: CDR1 SGHKS, CDR2 YYEKEE (reference sequence). V gave up 3 bases and J gave up 2 bases, with 12 bases separating them. The CDR3 is 15 residues long. For the CDR3, the DNA is TGTGCCAGCAGCTACAGGGTTGGTGGCAATCAGCCCCAGCATTTT. This gives the protein CASSYRVGGNQPQHF.

J is TRBJ2-1 and V is TRBV5-6, with D possibly TRBD2 on 5 matching bases. The CDR3 is made up of 14 amino acids. CDR1 SGHDT and CDR2 YYEEEE come from the germline V gene. Trimming left V 4 bases short and J 12 bases short, with 20 bases between. For the CDR3, the DNA is TGTGCCAGCAGCCCCCGACGGGATATATATTCGCAGTTCTTC. Protein: CASSPRRDIYSQFF. Full variable domain (outside the CDR3, taken from reference TRBV5-6 and TRBJ2-1): DAGVTQSPTHLIKTRGQQVTLRCSPKSGHDTVSWYQQALGQGPQFIFQYYEEEERQRGNFPDRFSGHQFPNYSSELNVNALLLGDSALYLCASSPRRDIYSQFFGPGTRLTVL.

This chain connects TRBV12-5 to TRBJ1-2, with 10 bases fitting TRBD1. Germline V lookup: CDR1 LGHNT, CDR2 FRNRAP. The J segment lost 4 bases and the V segment lost 0 bases, leaving 11 bases of the junction unmatched. The CDR3 has 18 amino acids. CDR3 bases: TGTGCTAGTGGTTTGGTAACCGGGACAGGGGTCGCCGGCTATGGCTACACCTTC. This gives the protein CASGLVTGTGVAGYGYTF.

The gene calls are TRBV10-1 and TRBJ2-1, with 10 bases aligning to TRBD2. Per the germline V gene, CDR1 is WNHNN and CDR2 is SYGVQD (reference sequence). There are 15 residues in the CDR3. V lost 2 bases to trimming and J lost 6 bases; unmatched junction nucleotides: 4. The CDR3 nucleotides read TGCGCCAGCAGTGAGGGGACTAGCGTTTCCAATGAGCAGTTCTTC. This encodes CASSEGTSVSNEQFF.

The CDR3 coding sequence is TGTGCCAGCAGCCAAGATCCCGGACAGTTTTACGAGCAGTACTTC. It translates to CASSQDPGQFYEQYF. The chain recombines TRBV3-1 (or the pseudogene TRBV3-2) with TRBJ2-5; maybe TRBD1 (6 bases). The DNA end lines up better with TRBJ2-7; the J call may be wrong. The CDR3 length is 15 residues. Germline CDR1 reads LGHDT; CDR2 reads YNNKEL (reference sequence).

J is TRBJ1-2 and V is TRBV30; 8 bases match TRBD1. The CDR3 totals 16 residues. The germline V gene encodes CDR1 GTSNPN and CDR2 SVGIG (reference sequence). V lost 2 bases, J lost 3 bases, and 11 bases stayed unmatched. The CDR3 nucleotides read TGTGCCTGGAGTCCCTTAAGGGACAGGTCATACTATGGCTACACCTTC. Protein sequence: CAWSPLRDRSYYGYTF.

The V gene is TRBV5-1, the J gene TRBJ2-1; 11 positions agree with TRBD2. The V and J ends lost 2 bases and 15 bases, in that order; junction bases with no gene match: 13. Germline CDR1 reads SGHRS; CDR2 reads YFSETQ. The CDR3 has 15 amino acids. In DNA form, the CDR3 reads TGCGCCAGCAGCTTACGGCCGGGACTAGCGGAAACGGGGTTCTTC. Protein sequence: CASSLRPGLAETGFF.

The chain has TRBV29-1 and TRBJ2-1; D perhaps matches TRBD2 (7 bases). With 7 bases removed from V and 7 bases from J, the gap between germline ends came to 17 bases. The CDR3 has 13 amino acids. The germline V gene encodes CDR1 SQVTM and CDR2 ANQGSEA. The CDR3 DNA reads TGCAGCGCCACTGGGGGGGCGGGGAATGAGCAGTTCTTC. This gives the protein CSATGGAGNEQFF.

This chain links TRBV5-5 with TRBJ1-4; tentative D call: TRBD1 (6 bases). The CDR3 loop spans 15 amino acids. Germline V lookup: CDR1 SGHKS, CDR2 YYEKEE (reference sequence). Trimming stripped 2 bases from V and 4 bases from J, with 12 bases between. CDR3 loop: CASSLQGYDNEKLFF. The CDR3 region has the DNA TGTGCCAGCAGCTTACAGGGATATGATAATGAAAAACTGTTTTTT. The full variable domain, in which reference TRBV5-5 and TRBJ1-4 provide the parts outside the CDR3, is DAGVTQSPTHLIKTRGQQVTLRCSPISGHKSVSWYQQVLGQGPQFIFQYYEKEERGRGNFPDRFSARQFPNYSSELNVNALLLGDSALYLCASSLQGYDNEKLFFGSGTQLSVL.

V usage is TRBV2 and J usage is TRBJ2-7; TRBD2 matches 10 bases. CDR1 is SNHLY and CDR2 is FYNNEI in the germline V gene. Losses at the gene ends were 6 bases for V and 4 bases for J; bases not matched to a gene: 15. The CDR3 extends over 17 amino acids. The CDR3 nucleotides are TGTGCCAGCAGCGCCCCTTTCTCTAGCGGGAGTACGTACGAGCAGTACTTC. Translated, it gives CASSAPFSSGSTYEQYF.

This clone showed up just once. The CDR3 sequence is CASSEEAAGDDRETQYF. The CDR3 region has the DNA TGTGCCAGCAGTGAAGAGGCGGCAGGGGATGATCGCGAGACCCAGTACTTC. This chain uses TRBV6-1 with TRBJ2-5; perhaps TRBD1 as D (6 bases). Trimming pared 1 base from V and 5 bases from J, leaving 20 bases between. The CDR3 consists of 17 residues. Germline loops: CDR1 MNHNS, CDR2 SASEGT.

The chain combines TRBV6-5 with TRBJ1-5; D is unresolved. Looked up from germline, CDR1 is MNHEY and CDR2 is SVGAGI. V shed 7 bases and J shed 3 bases, with 13 bases lying between them. This CDR3 spans 14 amino acids. The CDR3 DNA sequence: TGTGCCAGCATACTGGAGGACGCCAATCAGCCCCAGCATTTT. Translated: CASILEDANQPQHF.

The gene calls are TRBV15 and TRBJ2-7; 7 positions agree with TRBD2. V was pared by 5 bases and J by 0 bases, with 4 bases of the junction left unmatched. The CDR3 consists of 14 residues. Germline V gene sequence: CDR1 LNHNV, CDR2 YYDKDF (reference sequence). The CDR3 protein is CATSPGGSSYEQYF. The CDR3 DNA reads TGTGCCACCAGCCCCGGGGGGAGCTCCTACGAGCAGTACTTC.

This clone was observed a single time. The V gene is TRBV4-2, the J gene TRBJ2-3, with a weak D call TRBD1 (6 bases). The germline V gene has CDR1 LGHNA and CDR2 YNFKEQ. V was cut by 1 base and J by 4 bases, with 9 bases left in between. This CDR3 is 14 amino acids long. DNA for the CDR3: TGTGCCAGCAGCCAAGCAGGACAGCCAGATACGCAGTATTTT. This sequence encodes CASSQAGQPDTQYF.

The chain is built from TRBV20-1 and TRBJ1-2; 7 bases match TRBD1. This CDR3 contains 11 residues. Per the germline V gene, CDR1 is DFQATT and CDR2 is SNEGSKA (reference sequence). V dropped 6 bases and J dropped 9; count of bases not matched to a gene: 7. Here the CDR3 reads CSAGTVASYTF. The CDR3 DNA is TGCAGTGCCGGGACAGTTGCCAGCTACACCTTC.

The CDR3 region is CASSNAGTGNREQYF. DNA of the CDR3: TGTGCCAGCAGCAACGCCGGGACAGGGAATCGCGAGCAGTACTTC. V usage is TRBV11-3 and J usage is TRBJ2-7, with TRBD1 matching over 9 bases. This CDR3 has 15 residues. The V segment lost 5 bases and the J segment 6 bases; nucleotides outside the gene matches: 11. Germline CDR1 and CDR2: SGHNT and YENEEA.

The V and J genes are TRBV29-1 and TRBJ1-1; 10 nucleotides match TRBD1. Germline V gene lookup returns CDR1 SQVTM and CDR2 ANQGSEA. V lost 7 bases and J lost 9; bases outside the gene matches: 8. The CDR3 has 12 amino acids. The CDR3 coding sequence is TGCAGCGGAGACCGGGACAGGGGACAAGCTTTCTTT. Translated, it gives CSGDRDRGQAFF.

V usage is TRBV5-1 and J usage is TRBJ2-3; 10 bases align to TRBD2. This CDR3 spans 14 amino acids. The germline V gene encodes CDR1 SGHRS and CDR2 YFSETQ. J lost 2 bases, V lost 7 bases, and 4 bases had no gene match. The CDR3 DNA sequence: TGCGCCAGCCGTACTAGCGGGATCACAGATACGCAGTATTTT. This codes for CASRTSGITDTQYF.

The chain combines TRBV30 with TRBJ2-1; tentatively, D is TRBD2 (5 bases). V lost 1 base, J lost 3 bases, and 10 bases lay in between. Germline V CDR1 and CDR2: GTSNPN, SVGIG (reference sequence). The CDR3 consists of 14 residues. In DNA, the CDR3 is TGTGCCTGGAGTGATCTAGCCAGCTACAATGAGCAGTTCTTC. It is translated as CAWSDLASYNEQFF.

The J gene is TRBJ1-5, the V gene TRBV2, with TRBD1 matching over 7 bases. Germline CDR1 and CDR2: SNHLY and FYNNEI. There are 14 residues in the CDR3. The ends lost 4 bases at V and 9 bases at J; junction bases unmatched: 9. CDR3 in amino acids: CASSGQGPQSPQHF. In nucleotides, the CDR3 is TGTGCCAGCAGTGGACAGGGTCCGCAATCGCCCCAGCATTTT.

The genes are TRBV9 and TRBJ2-1; 8 bases agree with TRBD2. J lost 5 bases, V lost 10 bases, and 14 bases had no gene match. The CDR3 has 15 amino acids. Germline V gene lookup returns CDR1 SGDLS and CDR2 YYNGEE. The CDR3 loop is CAGSRGIGRDNEQFF. The CDR3 DNA reads TGTGCCGGTTCCCGAGGGATCGGGAGGGACAATGAGCAGTTCTTC. Full variable domain (missing parts from reference TRBV9 and TRBJ2-1): DSGVTQTPKHLITATGQRVTLRCSPRSGDLSVYWYQQSLDQGLQFLIQYYNGEERAKGNILERFSAQQFPDLHSELNLSSLELGDSALYFCAGSRGIGRDNEQFFGPGTRLTVL.

On this clone: This sequence may be a read error, since a much larger clone differs from it by one base. The chain uses TRBV7-9 and TRBJ2-7; 9 nucleotides match TRBD1. V was pared by 5 bases and J by 2 bases, with 4 bases of the junction left unmatched. CDR3 length: 14 amino acids. Per germline, CDR1 SEHNR and CDR2 FQNEAQ (reference sequence). CDR3 in amino acids: CASSLGTGPYEQYF. DNA of the CDR3: TGTGCCAGCAGCCTAGGGACAGGGCCCTACGAGCAGTACTTC.

The chain recombines TRBV13 with TRBJ2-2, with 12 bases identical to TRBD2. The CDR3 is 18 residues long. From germline, CDR1 is PRHDT and CDR2 FYEKMQ (reference sequence). V shed 4 bases, J shed 4 bases, and the junction held 10 bases outside the gene matches. The CDR3 sequence: CASSSGTSGRKGTGELFF. The CDR3 DNA is TGTGCCAGCAGCTCCGGGACTAGCGGGCGTAAGGGCACCGGGGAGCTGTTTTTT.

The chain recombines TRBV28 with TRBJ2-7; 8 bases match TRBD1. CDR1 MDHEN and CDR2 SYDVKM come from the germline V gene. J gave up 2 bases and V 5 bases, and 5 bases lay outside the gene matches. This CDR3 spans 14 amino acids. As DNA, the CDR3 is TGTGCCAGCAGTCGTTTACAGGGGGCCTACGAGCAGTACTTC. Translation gives CASSRLQGAYEQYF.

The sample holds a few counts of this clone. The rearrangement links TRBV24-1 to TRBJ1-6, with unresolved D. Germline lookup yields CDR1 KGHDR and CDR2 SFDVKD. The CDR3 has 12 amino acids. Trimming pared 9 bases from V and 6 bases from J, leaving 8 bases between. The CDR3 region is CATGGCNSPLHF. In nucleotides, the CDR3 is TGTGCCACCGGCGGGTGTAATTCACCCCTCCACTTT.

This chain joins TRBV7-2 and TRBJ2-1, with D possibly being TRBD2 (5 bases). The germline V gene encodes CDR1 SGHTA and CDR2 FQGNSA. The CDR3 runs 16 residues. Trimming left V 2 bases short and J 9 bases short, with 20 bases between. CDR3 in amino acids: CASSLSSVEGRGEQFF. The CDR3 DNA follows: TGTGCCAGCAGCTTAAGCAGTGTAGAGGGCCGTGGTGAGCAGTTCTTC. Filled out from reference TRBV7-2 and TRBJ2-1, the complete variable domain reads GAGVSQSPSNKVTEKGKDVELRCDPISGHTALYWYRQSLGQGLEFLIYFQGNSAPDKSGLPSDRFSAERTGGSVSTLTIQRTQQEDSAVYLCASSLSSVEGRGEQFFGPGTRLTVL.

The genes are TRBV18 and TRBJ1-5; no reliable D call. The CDR3 extends over 14 amino acids. CDR1 and CDR2 from the germline V gene are KGHSH and LQKENI. V lost 6 bases and J 4 bases, leaving 13 bases between the germline ends. CDR3 sequence reads: CASSEEIMNQPQHF. The DNA of the CDR3 is TGTGCCAGCTCCGAGGAAATAATGAATCAGCCCCAGCATTTT.

This rearrangement joins TRBV27 to TRBJ1-5; D unresolved. Trimming removed 5 bases from V and 7 bases from J, with 12 bases in between. The CDR3 sequence is 13 residues long. Germline V gene sequence: CDR1 MNHEY, CDR2 SMNVEV (reference sequence). CDR3: CASSPMEGQPQHF. The CDR3 DNA follows: TGTGCCAGCAGTCCCATGGAGGGACAGCCCCAGCATTTT.

The table lists this clone with a few counts. The chain employs TRBV6-1 and TRBJ1-1, with D perhaps TRBD1 (5 bases). The germline V gene encodes CDR1 MNHNS and CDR2 SASEGT. The V end lost 3 bases, the J end lost 2 bases, and 13 bases lay between the germline ends. The CDR3 totals 15 residues. CDR3 sequence: CASSDIGQINTEAFF. CDR3 coding DNA: TGTGCCAGCAGTGATATCGGACAAATCAACACTGAAGCTTTCTTT.